Listed below are T cell receptor beta chains from one sample, sequenced in a study of shared clonotypes between healthy human individuals. The assay was immunoSEQ multiplex PCR, and TCRdb's table has in-frame clones only and misses some. The table includes more than 400,000 clones, 70% to 85% detected once. Sequences were obtained from PBMCs. The source is a woman in her thirties or forties in good health. Some clones in this sample may be carry-over from other donors' samples. Each CDR3 is given with its conserved first and last residue. The order of the fields is J gene, clone size, D gene, V gene, CDR3 protein, CDR3 DNA. D genes are given only for firm matches. A clone size is listed for some rows: how often the clone was seen (once, few, many), or a class if it is expanded.

J: TRBJ1-3; size: -; D: TRBD1; V: TRBV11-2; CDR3: CASSSRPQGAGGNTIYF; DNA: TGTGCCAGCAGCTCCCGCCCCCAGGGGGCAGGGGGAAACACCATATATTTT
J: TRBJ2-5; size: -; D: -; V: TRBV11-2; CDR3: CASSFRPQETQYF; DNA: TGTGCCAGCAGCTTTAGGCCCCAAGAGACCCAGTACTTC
J: TRBJ1-3; size: -; D: -; V: TRBV6-6; CDR3: CASSPSGNTIYF; DNA: TGTGCCAGCAGTCCCTCTGGAAACACCATATATTTT
J: TRBJ2-1; size: -; D: -; V: TRBV15; CDR3: CATSRGLDREQFF; DNA: TGTGCCACCAGCAGAGGGCTAGACCGTGAGCAGTTCTTC
J: TRBJ2-5; size: few; D: TRBD1; V: TRBV28; CDR3: CASSQDRGKGEQYF; DNA: TGTGCCAGCAGTCAGGACAGGGGGAAGGGAGAGCAGTACTTC
J: TRBJ2-7; size: once; D: -; V: TRBV15; CDR3: CATSRERDANSYEQYF; DNA: TGTGCCACCAGCAGAGAGAGGGACGCAAACTCCTACGAGCAGTACTTC
J: TRBJ2-2; size: -; D: -; V: TRBV27; CDR3: CASKSRNPGRGTGELFF; DNA: TGTGCCAGCAAATCCCGAAATCCCGGTAGAGGCACCGGGGAGCTGTTTTTT
J: TRBJ2-2; size: once; D: -; V: TRBV5-4; CDR3: CASSGPESNTGELFF; DNA: TGTGCCAGCAGCGGGCCGGAATCGAACACCGGGGAGCTGTTTTTT
J: TRBJ1-1; size: -; D: -; V: TRBV5-1; CDR3: CASSSPRGQGLAEAFF; DNA: TGCGCCAGCAGCTCACCCCGCGGGCAGGGGCTCGCTGAAGCTTTCTTT
J: TRBJ2-2; size: -; D: TRBD2; V: TRBV19; CDR3: CASSISSGSAAGELFF; DNA: TGTGCCAGTAGTATAAGCAGCGGGAGTGCCGCCGGGGAGCTGTTTTTT
J: TRBJ2-5; size: -; D: -; V: TRBV7-3; CDR3: CASSPTPAETQYF; DNA: TGTGCCAGCAGCCCCACCCCGGCAGAGACCCAGTACTTC
J: TRBJ1-1; size: few; D: -; V: TRBV7-9; CDR3: CASSLETRGTEAFF; DNA: TGTGCCAGCAGCTTAGAGACCAGGGGAACTGAAGCTTTCTTT
J: TRBJ2-1; size: -; D: TRBD2; V: TRBV9; CDR3: CASSTLAGSYNEQFF; DNA: TGTGCCAGCAGCACGCTAGCGGGCTCCTACAATGAGCAGTTCTTC
J: TRBJ2-1; size: -; D: TRBD2; V: TRBV7-3; CDR3: CASSWTSGPYNEQFF; DNA: TGTGCCAGCAGCTGGACTAGCGGCCCGTACAATGAGCAGTTCTTC
J: TRBJ2-4; size: few; D: -; V: TRBV29-1; CDR3: CSVEDTGGNIQYF; DNA: TGCAGCGTTGAAGATACTGGGGGGAACATTCAGTACTTC
J: TRBJ1-3; size: -; D: TRBD1; V: TRBV25-1; CDR3: CASSVAGTGGNTIYF; DNA: TGTGCCAGCAGTGTAGCAGGGACAGGGGGAAACACCATATATTTT
J: TRBJ2-1; size: -; D: -; V: TRBV20-1; CDR3: CSALVNEQFF; DNA: TGCAGTGCCCTAGTCAATGAGCAGTTCTTC
J: TRBJ2-7; size: -; D: -; V: TRBV21-1; CDR3: CASSDRDKSYEQYF; DNA: TGTGCCAGCAGCGACCGGGACAAATCCTACGAGCAGTACTTC
J: TRBJ1-1; size: -; D: -; V: TRBV6-5; CDR3: CASSSRQGVAEAFF; DNA: TGTGCCAGCAGTTCTCGGCAGGGTGTCGCTGAAGCTTTCTTT
J: TRBJ2-5; size: -; D: -; V: TRBV2; CDR3: CASSRESSRVGETQYF; DNA: TGTGCCAGCAGTCGGGAGAGCTCGAGAGTTGGAGAGACCCAGTACTTC
J: TRBJ2-3; size: -; D: -; V: TRBV9; CDR3: CASSASLTQGDTQYF; DNA: TGTGCCAGCAGCGCCAGCCTGACGCAGGGGGATACGCAGTATTTT
J: TRBJ1-2; size: -; D: TRBD1; V: TRBV6-5; CDR3: CASSYFGRGARYTF; DNA: TGTGCCAGCAGTTATTTCGGCAGGGGGGCGCGCTACACCTTC
J: TRBJ2-7; size: -; D: TRBD1; V: TRBV14; CDR3: CASSLRQGTYEQYF; DNA: TGTGCCAGCAGCCTACGACAGGGGACCTACGAGCAGTACTTC